The source of this T cell receptor (beta chain) is a study of early T cells in non-severe SARS-CoV-2 infection (dated by TCRdb to 2020 to 2023). For context, the study as a whole: Because TCR sequencing relied on bulk RNA taken from unsorted whole blood, pairing of alpha and beta chains was not possible. Findings and caveats that apply to the study as a whole: VDJdb matching was skewed toward anti-spike CD8 responses and likely underestimated virus-specific expansions, missing private and CD4 specificities.

Receptor amplification or capture employed 5' RACE. The instrument was a NextSeq 500. The TCR library protocol attached unique molecular identifiers to individual cDNA molecules to correct for sequencing error and PCR bias. TCR alpha and beta chains were both sequenced, and the abundances of alpha and beta sequences in each sample were closely correlated with each other. From the authors' description of their analysis: V gene, J gene and CDR3 annotation of TCR sequences was performed with Decombinator V4. Expanded TCRs were defined as changing significantly between any two time points under a Poisson model with p below 0.0001. TCR abundances were normalised to the total number of TCRs sequenced per sample and were expressed as counts per million. TRAV1-2 paired with TRAJ12, TRAJ20 or TRAJ33 defined MAIT TCRs, while TRAV10 paired with TRAJ18 defined iNKT TCRs. VDJdb, accessed on 1 November 2021, was searched for TCRs annotated for CMV, EBV and SARS-CoV-2, and TCRs annotated for more than one antigen were excluded. In-frame beta chains were kept once TCRdb had trimmed the public reads at Q25 with fastp and called clones with MiXCR. CDR3 protein duplicates are merged, each entry listing the most common genes and DNA. For this entry, the V and J calls and clone size follow TCRdb and not the study's own pipeline. The sample table holds tens of thousands of distinct CDR3 sequences, of which 20% to 25% were seen once. Jointly, the top ten make up 16% of the sample.

To note about this clonotype: Its antigen remains unidentified. No base quality values were provided; no much bigger clone lies one nucleotide off.

This was a case-control study nested in a cohort of healthcare workers in London, UK, who had nasopharyngeal swab PCR tests and blood samples taken every week. Between 23 and 31 March 2020, the week of the UK lockdown, healthcare workers were enrolled and then followed up weekly for as long as 16 weeks. The CDR3 covers 12 residues, taking in both the cysteine and the phenylalanine. Here the CDR3 DNA is all that survives: 36 bases in frame from base 1. Trimming costs V 7 bases and J 6 bases, and their ends lie 12 bases apart. The rearrangement combines TRBV12-3 or TRBV12-4 with TRBJ1-2; the best D guess is TRBD1, with 5 bases matching. This sequence was found in an adult who was a healthcare worker with PCR-confirmed SARS-CoV-2 infection or an uninfected control (not recorded which). This specimen consisted of whole blood, obtained at baseline. The nucleotide sequence is given as TGTGCCAGCACCCTAATCAGGGATGGCTACACCTTC. Its protein product is CASTLIRDGYTF.